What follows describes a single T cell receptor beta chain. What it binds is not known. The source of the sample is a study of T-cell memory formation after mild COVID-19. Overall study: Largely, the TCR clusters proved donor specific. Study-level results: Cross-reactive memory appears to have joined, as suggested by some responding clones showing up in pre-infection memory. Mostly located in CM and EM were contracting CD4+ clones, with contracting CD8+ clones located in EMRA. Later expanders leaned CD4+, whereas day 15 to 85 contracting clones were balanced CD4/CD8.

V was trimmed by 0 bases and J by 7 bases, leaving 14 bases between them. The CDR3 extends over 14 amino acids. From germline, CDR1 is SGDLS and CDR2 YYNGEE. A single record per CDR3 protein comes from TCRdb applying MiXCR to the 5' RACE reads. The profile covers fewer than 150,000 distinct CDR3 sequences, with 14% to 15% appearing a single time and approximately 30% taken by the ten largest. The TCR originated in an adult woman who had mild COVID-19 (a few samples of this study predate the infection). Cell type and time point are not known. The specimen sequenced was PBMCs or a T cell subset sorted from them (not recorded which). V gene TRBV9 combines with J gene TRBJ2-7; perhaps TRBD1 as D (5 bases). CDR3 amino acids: CASSVEGASKEQYF. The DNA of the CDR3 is TGTGCCAGCAGCGTAGAAGGGGCGTCTAAGGAGCAGTACTTC.